A single T cell receptor beta chain is shown here with its context. Measured with immunoSEQ multiplex PCR; TCRdb has only the in-frame clones, and not every one. This table has a few hundred thousand clones, approximately 85% appearing once. This specimen comes from a study of cytomegalovirus exposure and HLA in healthy donors. Per the germline V gene, CDR1 is KGHSH and CDR2 is LQKENI. The ends lost 3 bases at V and 5 bases at J; junction bases unmatched: 5. The CDR3 loop spans 14 amino acids. The gene calls are TRBV18 and TRBJ1-2; 8 nucleotides line up with TRBD1. The sequencing input was PBMCs. This receptor was identified in a man in his thirties or forties in good health and CMV-seronegative. For the CDR3, the DNA is TGTGCCAGCTCACCGGACAGGGCGGAGTATGGCTACACCTTC. It yields the protein CASSPDRAEYGYTF. The variable domain in full, completed from reference TRBV18 and TRBJ1-2, reads NAGVMQNPRHLVRRRGQEARLRCSPMKGHSHVYWYRQLPEEGLKFMVYLQKENIIDESGMPKERFSAEFPKEGPSILRIQQVVRGDSAAYFCASSPDRAEYGYTFGSGTRLTVV.